Presented here are 19 T cell receptor beta chains from one specimen sequenced in a study of T-cell memory formation after mild COVID-19 (dated by TCRdb to the early 2020s). The library was generated by 5' RACE. The reads were generated on an Illumina NovaSeq 6000. The public sequencing data were trimmed at Q25 with fastp and processed into clonotypes with MiXCR by TCRdb, which kept only in-frame beta chains. Entries are consolidated by CDR3 protein sequence, retaining the most common genes and DNA. The sample includes about 210,000 distinct CDR3 sequences, with around 25% observed a single time. Approximately 10% of the sample lies in the top ten. The sample consisted of PBMCs or a T cell subset sorted from them (not recorded which). All receptors derive from an adult woman who had mild COVID-19 (a few samples of this study predate the infection). The sample titles of this study are shuffled in the database, so cell type and time point are left out; the donor was told from shared clones.

The genes are TRBV29-1 and TRBJ2-1; tentatively, D is TRBD1 (5 bases). Germline loops: CDR1 SQVTM, CDR2 ANQGSEA. The CDR3 is 16 residues long. The V end was cut by 4 bases, the J end by 0 bases, with 16 bases between. This chain's CDR3 is CSVGTWTKGSYNEQFF. DNA for the CDR3: TGCAGCGTTGGGACATGGACAAAAGGCTCCTACAATGAGCAGTTCTTC.

The chain has TRBV5-1 and TRBJ2-1; 9 bases align to TRBD1. V was clipped by 4 bases and J by 8 bases; unmatched bases: 13. Germline-derived CDR1 and CDR2 are SGHRS and YFSETQ. The CDR3 extends over 16 amino acids. In nucleotides, the CDR3 is TGCGCCAGCAGCGCCCAGCCGGGACAGGGTAAGGATGAGCAGTTCTTC. Its translation: CASSAQPGQGKDEQFF.

Ten or more counts support this clonotype. This sequence joins TRBV5-1 and TRBJ2-7, with D unresolved. CDR3 length: 14 residues. V lost 0 bases and J 0 bases, leaving 7 bases between the germline ends. Germline V CDR1 and CDR2: SGHRS, YFSETQ. CDR3 residues: CASSLGPSSYEQYF. CDR3 nucleotides: TGCGCCAGCAGCTTGGGACCGAGCTCCTACGAGCAGTACTTC.

This clonotype has at least ten counts. J is TRBJ1-3 and V is TRBV25-1; 7 bases agree with TRBD1. This CDR3 region has 15 residues. Germline-derived CDR1 and CDR2 are MGHDK and SYGVNS. J lost 2 bases, V lost 3 bases, and 4 bases had no gene match. CDR3 DNA sequence: TGTGCCAGCAGTGACCCGACAGGGACTGGAAACACCATATATTTT. Its protein product is CASSDPTGTGNTIYF.

The chain employs TRBV2 and TRBJ1-1; D might be TRBD1 (6 bases). The CDR3 contains 12 residues. Germline V gene lookup returns CDR1 SNHLY and CDR2 FYNNEI. The V and J ends lost 8 bases and 10 bases respectively, with 17 bases between them. CDR3 in amino acids: CASPRKGVLAFF. The CDR3, as DNA: TGTGCCAGCCCCCGGAAGGGGGTTTTAGCTTTCTTT.

The CDR3 protein is CASSGGTGPYEQYF. CDR3 bases: TGCGCCAGCAGCGGTGGGACGGGTCCCTACGAGCAGTACTTC. The J gene is TRBJ2-7, the V gene TRBV5-1; D is possibly TRBD1 or TRBD2 (5 bases each). The V gene lost 4 bases and the J gene lost 2 bases, with 13 bases spanning the gap. Germline V gives CDR1 SGHRS, CDR2 YFSETQ. The CDR3 contains 14 residues.

This clonotype has only a few counts. The genes are TRBV6-5 and TRBJ2-3; 9 bases line up with TRBD1. The V gene's germline CDR1 is MNHEY and CDR2 SVGAGI. Trimming removed 5 bases from V and 6 bases from J; junction bases left unmatched: 12. CDR3 size: 16 residues. The CDR3 sequence is CASSDRDRAFSDTQYF. The CDR3 region has the DNA TGTGCCAGCAGTGACCGGGACAGGGCTTTCTCGGATACGCAGTATTTT.

This clonotype was seen only a few times. In DNA form, the CDR3 reads TGTGCCAGCAGCTCCTTGGGGGGAGGCCAGCCCCAGCATTTT. Translation gives CASSSLGGGQPQHF. This chain joins TRBV7-8 and TRBJ1-5, with a weak D call TRBD1 (5 bases). Between the trimmed V and J ends, which lost 4 bases and 7 bases, there was a span of 14 bases. Germline lookup yields CDR1 SGHVS and CDR2 FQNEAQ. The CDR3 consists of 14 residues.

This clonotype was seen only a few times. This chain uses TRBV19 with TRBJ2-7; 9 nucleotides line up with TRBD1. The V segment lost 3 bases and the J segment 2 bases; nucleotides outside the gene matches: 2. Germline V gene data show CDR1 as LNHDA and CDR2 as SQIVND (reference sequence). The CDR3 extends over 14 amino acids. The CDR3 region has the DNA TGTGCCAGTAGTATCGGGACAGGGACCTACGAGCAGTACTTC. Residues: CASSIGTGTYEQYF.

The rearrangement joins TRBV3-1 to TRBJ2-5, with TRBD2 matching 10 bases. This CDR3 has 19 residues. The V segment lost 0 bases and the J segment 0 bases; nucleotides outside the gene matches: 10. Germline CDR1 LGHDT, CDR2 YNNKEL (reference sequence). The CDR3 here is CASSQDPFTSGDDQETQYF. The CDR3, as DNA: TGTGCCAGCAGCCAAGATCCTTTTACTAGCGGGGACGACCAAGAGACCCAGTACTTC.

This clonotype was seen only once. The chain couples TRBV20-1 to TRBJ2-3, with TRBD1 identical over 10 bases. The CDR3 spans 14 residues. Germline trimming cut 5 bases from V and 2 bases from J; bases unmatched to any gene: 4. Germline assignment: CDR1 DFQATT and CDR2 SNEGSKA (reference sequence). CDR3 bases: TGCAGTGCTTCCGGGACAGGGGCCACAGATACGCAGTATTTT. Its protein is CSASGTGATDTQYF.

The chain joins TRBV7-9 to TRBJ2-7; 9 bases are a match to TRBD2. J was trimmed by 7 bases and V by 4 bases; bases with no gene match: 11. This CDR3 has 15 amino acids. Germline CDR1 and CDR2: SEHNR and FQNEAQ (reference sequence). The CDR3 region is CASSSRGGAVGEQYF. The CDR3 nucleotides are TGTGCCAGCAGCTCCCGCGGGGGGGCCGTGGGTGAGCAGTACTTC. Full variable domain (remainder filled in from reference TRBV7-9 and TRBJ2-7): DTGVSQNPRHKITKRGQNVTFRCDPISEHNRLYWYRQTLGQGPEFLTYFQNEAQLEKSRLLSDRFSAERPKGSFSTLEIQRTEQGDSAMYLCASSSRGGAVGEQYFGPGTRLTVT.

V usage is TRBV15 and J usage is TRBJ2-1, with D perhaps matching TRBD2 (6 bases). The CDR3 length is 15 residues. V gave up 0 bases and J gave up 4 bases, with 10 bases separating them. CDR1 LNHNV and CDR2 YYDKDF come from the germline V gene (reference sequence). CDR3 residues: CATSRDQGGYNEQFF. Written as DNA, the CDR3 is TGTGCCACCAGCAGAGATCAAGGAGGGTACAATGAGCAGTTCTTC. The whole variable domain, remainder taken from reference TRBV15 and TRBJ2-1, is DAMVIQNPRYQVTQFGKPVTLSCSQTLNHNVMYWYQQKSSQAPKLLFHYYDKDFNNEADTPDNFQSRRPNTSFCFLDIRSPGLGDTAMYLCATSRDQGGYNEQFFGPGTRLTVL.

The chain links TRBV19 to TRBJ2-3, with 7 bases that match TRBD1. J gave up 5 bases and V 4 bases, and 6 bases lay outside the gene matches. Germline values: CDR1 LNHDA, CDR2 SQIVND (reference sequence). The CDR3 runs to 14 residues. CDR3 coding DNA: TGTGCCAGTAGTAAAGGACAGGCGGGAGATACGCAGTATTTT. It encodes CASSKGQAGDTQYF.

The V call is TRBV9, the J call TRBJ1-1; no clear D gene. This CDR3 region has 14 residues. V was shortened by 4 bases and J by 4 bases, with 14 bases between the two germline ends. Looked up from germline, CDR1 is SGDLS and CDR2 is YYNGEE. The DNA of the CDR3 is TGTGCCAGCAGCCCTCAGTCGGGTTCCACTGAAGCTTTCTTT. This sequence encodes CASSPQSGSTEAFF.

CDR3 nucleotides: TGCAGCGTTGAAGTCCCGGACAGGGGCTCAGGGGGGGCTTTCTTT. Its translation is CSVEVPDRGSGGAFF. The chain has TRBV29-1 and TRBJ1-1; 9 nucleotides match TRBD1. Per germline, CDR1 SQVTM and CDR2 ANQGSEA. The CDR3 is made up of 15 amino acids. With 1 base clipped from V and 11 bases from J, the junction kept 14 bases outside the gene matches.

The V call is TRBV4-1, the J call TRBJ2-1, with 14 nucleotides matching TRBD2. The germline V gene encodes CDR1 MGHRA and CDR2 YSYEKL. The J segment lost 9 bases and the V segment lost 1 base, leaving 8 bases of the junction unmatched. The CDR3 has 17 residues. The CDR3 loop is CASSQARLAGGPGEQFF. Here the CDR3 DNA reads TGCGCCAGCAGCCAAGCTAGACTAGCGGGGGGGCCTGGTGAGCAGTTCTTC.

In this sample, this clonotype turned up a few times. The chain employs TRBV6-6 and TRBJ2-2; D is uncertain. Germline CDR1 reads MNHNY; CDR2 reads SVGAGI (reference sequence). This CDR3 has 15 residues. V lost 0 bases, J lost 0 bases, and 5 bases lay in between. CDR3 in amino acids: CASSYSGPNTGELFF. The CDR3 region has the DNA TGTGCCAGCAGTTACTCGGGTCCGAACACCGGGGAGCTGTTTTTT.

There are a few counts of this clonotype. V is TRBV29-1 and J is TRBJ2-7; no clear D gene. This CDR3 is 14 amino acids long. The V gene lost 6 bases and the J gene lost 2 bases, with 17 bases spanning the gap. Germline V gene data show CDR1 as SQVTM and CDR2 as ANQGSEA. The CDR3 DNA reads as TGCAGCGTCCGGAAAGTCGGCGCGACCTACGAGCAGTACTTC. Translated: CSVRKVGATYEQYF.